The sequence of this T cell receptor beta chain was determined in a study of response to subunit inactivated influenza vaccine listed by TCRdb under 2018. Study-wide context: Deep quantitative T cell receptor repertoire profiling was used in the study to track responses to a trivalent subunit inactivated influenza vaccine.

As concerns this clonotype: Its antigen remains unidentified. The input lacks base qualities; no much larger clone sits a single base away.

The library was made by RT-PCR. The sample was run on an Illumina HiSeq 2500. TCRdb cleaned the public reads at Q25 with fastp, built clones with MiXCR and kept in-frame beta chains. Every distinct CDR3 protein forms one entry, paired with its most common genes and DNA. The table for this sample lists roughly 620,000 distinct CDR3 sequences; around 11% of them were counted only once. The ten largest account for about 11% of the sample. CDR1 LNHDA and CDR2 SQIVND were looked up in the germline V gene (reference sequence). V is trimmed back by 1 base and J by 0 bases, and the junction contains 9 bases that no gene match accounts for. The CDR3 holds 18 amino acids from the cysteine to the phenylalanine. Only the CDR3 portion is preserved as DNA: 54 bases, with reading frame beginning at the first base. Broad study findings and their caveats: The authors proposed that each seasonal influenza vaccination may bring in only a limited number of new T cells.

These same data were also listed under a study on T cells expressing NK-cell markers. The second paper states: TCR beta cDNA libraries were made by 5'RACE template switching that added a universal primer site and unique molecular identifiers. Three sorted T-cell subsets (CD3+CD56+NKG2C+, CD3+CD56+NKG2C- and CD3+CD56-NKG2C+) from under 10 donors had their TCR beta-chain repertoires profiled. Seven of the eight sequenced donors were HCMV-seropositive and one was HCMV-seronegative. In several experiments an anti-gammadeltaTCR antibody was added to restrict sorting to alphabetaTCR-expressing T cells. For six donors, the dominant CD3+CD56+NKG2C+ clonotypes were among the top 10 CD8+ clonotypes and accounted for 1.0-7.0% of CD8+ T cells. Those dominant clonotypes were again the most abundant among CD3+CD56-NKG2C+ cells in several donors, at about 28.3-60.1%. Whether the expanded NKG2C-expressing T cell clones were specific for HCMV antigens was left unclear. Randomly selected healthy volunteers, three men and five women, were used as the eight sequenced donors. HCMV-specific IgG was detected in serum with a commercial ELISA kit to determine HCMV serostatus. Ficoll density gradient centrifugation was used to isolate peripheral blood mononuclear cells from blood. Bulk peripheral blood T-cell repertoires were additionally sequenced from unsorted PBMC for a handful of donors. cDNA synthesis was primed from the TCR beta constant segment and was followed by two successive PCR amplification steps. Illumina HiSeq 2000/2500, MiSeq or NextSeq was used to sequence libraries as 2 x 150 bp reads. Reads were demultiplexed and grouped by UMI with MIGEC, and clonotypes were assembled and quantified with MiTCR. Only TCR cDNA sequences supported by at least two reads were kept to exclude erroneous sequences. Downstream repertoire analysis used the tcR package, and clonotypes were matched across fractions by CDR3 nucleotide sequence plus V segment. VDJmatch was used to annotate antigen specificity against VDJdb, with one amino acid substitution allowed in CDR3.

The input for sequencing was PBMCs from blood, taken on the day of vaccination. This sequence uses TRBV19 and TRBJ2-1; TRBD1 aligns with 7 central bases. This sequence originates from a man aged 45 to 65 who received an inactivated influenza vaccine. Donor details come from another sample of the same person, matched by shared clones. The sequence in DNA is TGTGCCAGTAGTATAGGATGGTGGGGACAGCTCTCCTACAATGAGCAGTTCTTC. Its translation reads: CASSIGWWGQLSYNEQFF.